This T cell receptor (beta chain) is from a study of technical replicates of blood from a few donors. Profiled with immunoSEQ multiplex PCR; TCRdb holds only in-frame clones, not every one. The sample has about 100,000 clones, about 95% seen once; the top ten hold roughly 0.33%. CDR1 and CDR2 (germline): MNHEY, SVGAGI. This CDR3 is 14 amino acids long. With 7 bases removed from V and 6 bases from J, the gap between germline ends came to 19 bases. Material: T cells isolated from PBMCs. The clonotype originates from a human donor in good health. The chain is built from TRBV6-5 and TRBJ2-7; TRBD2 might be the D (5 bases). In DNA, the CDR3 is TGTGCCAGCAATGGCAAAGCGGCATGGGGCGAGCAGTACTTC. This translates into CASNGKAAWGEQYF.